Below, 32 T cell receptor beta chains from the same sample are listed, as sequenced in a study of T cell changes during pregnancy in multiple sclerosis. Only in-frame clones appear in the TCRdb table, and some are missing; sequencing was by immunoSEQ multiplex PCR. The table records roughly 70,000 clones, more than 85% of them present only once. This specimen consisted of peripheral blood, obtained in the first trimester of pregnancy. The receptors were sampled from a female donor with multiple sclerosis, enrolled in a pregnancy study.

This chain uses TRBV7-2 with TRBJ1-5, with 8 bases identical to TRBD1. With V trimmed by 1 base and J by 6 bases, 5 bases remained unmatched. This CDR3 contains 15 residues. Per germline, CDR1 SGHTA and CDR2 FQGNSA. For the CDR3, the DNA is TGTGCCAGCAGCTTAGAACAGGGGGATTTTCAGCCCCAGCATTTT. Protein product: CASSLEQGDFQPQHF. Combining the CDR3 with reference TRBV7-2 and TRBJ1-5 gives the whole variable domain GAGVSQSPSNKVTEKGKDVELRCDPISGHTALYWYRQSLGQGLEFLIYFQGNSAPDKSGLPSDRFSAERTGGSVSTLTIQRTQQEDSAVYLCASSLEQGDFQPQHFGDGTRLSIL.

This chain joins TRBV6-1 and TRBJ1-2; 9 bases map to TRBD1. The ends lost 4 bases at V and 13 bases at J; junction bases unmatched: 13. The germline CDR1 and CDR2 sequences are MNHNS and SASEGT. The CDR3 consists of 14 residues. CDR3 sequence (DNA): TGTGCCAGCAGTGTCCGGGACAGGGCCCCAACTCCCACCTTC. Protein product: CASSVRDRAPTPTF.

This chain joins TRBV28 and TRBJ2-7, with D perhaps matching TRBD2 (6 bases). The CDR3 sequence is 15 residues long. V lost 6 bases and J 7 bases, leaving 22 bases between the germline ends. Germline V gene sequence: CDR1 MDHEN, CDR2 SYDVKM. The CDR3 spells CASSPQPGLRKEQYF. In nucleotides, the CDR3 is TGTGCCAGCAGCCCGCAACCGGGACTGAGAAAGGAGCAGTACTTC.

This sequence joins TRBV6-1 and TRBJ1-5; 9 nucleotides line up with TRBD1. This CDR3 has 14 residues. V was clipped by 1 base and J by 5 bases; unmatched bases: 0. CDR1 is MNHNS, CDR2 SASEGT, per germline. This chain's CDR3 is CASSEDRGHQPQHF. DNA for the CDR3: TGTGCCAGCAGTGAAGACAGGGGGCATCAGCCCCAGCATTTT.

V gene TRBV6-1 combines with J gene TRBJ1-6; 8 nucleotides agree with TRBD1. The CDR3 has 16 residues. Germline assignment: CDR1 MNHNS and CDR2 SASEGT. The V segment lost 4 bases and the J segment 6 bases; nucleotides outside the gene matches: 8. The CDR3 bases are TGTGCCAGCAGTGGGCCGTTTACAGGGGGTAATTCACCCCTCCACTTT. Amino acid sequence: CASSGPFTGGNSPLHF.

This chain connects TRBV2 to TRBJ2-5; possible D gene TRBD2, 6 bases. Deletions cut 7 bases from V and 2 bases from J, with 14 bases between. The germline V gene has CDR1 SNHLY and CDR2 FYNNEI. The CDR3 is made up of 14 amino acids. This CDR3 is CASKRLGVQETQYF. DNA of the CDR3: TGTGCCAGCAAGAGACTAGGCGTACAAGAGACCCAGTACTTC.

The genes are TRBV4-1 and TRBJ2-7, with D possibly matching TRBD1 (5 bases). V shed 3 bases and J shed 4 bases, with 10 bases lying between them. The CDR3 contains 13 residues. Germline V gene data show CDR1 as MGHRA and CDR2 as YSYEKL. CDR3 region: CASSHPTEYEQYF. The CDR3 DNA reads TGCGCCAGCAGCCACCCGACAGAATACGAGCAGTACTTC.

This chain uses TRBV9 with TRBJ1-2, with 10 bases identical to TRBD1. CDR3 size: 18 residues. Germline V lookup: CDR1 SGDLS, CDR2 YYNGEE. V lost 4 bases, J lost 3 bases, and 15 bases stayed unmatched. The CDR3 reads CASSSNPGGDRGDYGYTF. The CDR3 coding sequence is TGTGCCAGCAGCTCGAACCCGGGGGGGGACAGGGGTGACTATGGCTACACCTTC.

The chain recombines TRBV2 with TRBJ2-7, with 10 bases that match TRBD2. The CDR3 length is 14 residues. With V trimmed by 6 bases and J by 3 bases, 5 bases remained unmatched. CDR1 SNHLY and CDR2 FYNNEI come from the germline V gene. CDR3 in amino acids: CASRQLAGNYEQYF. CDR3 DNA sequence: TGTGCCAGCAGGCAACTAGCGGGGAACTACGAGCAGTACTTC.

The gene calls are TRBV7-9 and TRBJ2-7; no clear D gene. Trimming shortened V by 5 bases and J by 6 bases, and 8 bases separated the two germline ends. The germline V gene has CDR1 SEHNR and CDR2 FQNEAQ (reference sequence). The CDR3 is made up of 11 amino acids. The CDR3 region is CASSLYTEQYF. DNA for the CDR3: TGTGCCAGCAGCCTCTATACCGAGCAGTACTTC. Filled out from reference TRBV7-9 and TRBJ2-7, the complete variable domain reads DTGVSQNPRHKITKRGQNVTFRCDPISEHNRLYWYRQTLGQGPEFLTYFQNEAQLEKSRLLSDRFSAERPKGSFSTLEIQRTEQGDSAMYLCASSLYTEQYFGPGTRLTVT.

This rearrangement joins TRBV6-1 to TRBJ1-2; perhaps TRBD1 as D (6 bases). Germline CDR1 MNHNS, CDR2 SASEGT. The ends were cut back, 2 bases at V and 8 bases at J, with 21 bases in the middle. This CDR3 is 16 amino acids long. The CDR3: CASSENRGTPGLGYTF. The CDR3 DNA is TGTGCCAGCAGTGAAAATAGGGGGACCCCTGGTCTGGGCTACACCTTC.

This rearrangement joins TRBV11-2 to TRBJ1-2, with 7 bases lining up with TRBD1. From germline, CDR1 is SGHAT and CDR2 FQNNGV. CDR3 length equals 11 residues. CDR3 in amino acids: CAVTGVGGYTF. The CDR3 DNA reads TGTGCAGTAACAGGGGTAGGTGGCTACACCTTC.

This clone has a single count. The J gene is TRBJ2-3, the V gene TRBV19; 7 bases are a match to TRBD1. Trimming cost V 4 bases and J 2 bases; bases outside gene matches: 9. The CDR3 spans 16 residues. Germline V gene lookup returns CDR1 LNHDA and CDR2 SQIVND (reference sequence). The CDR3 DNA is TGTGCCAGTAGTACCGACAGGGTTTGGGTCACAGATACGCAGTATTTT. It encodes CASSTDRVWVTDTQYF.

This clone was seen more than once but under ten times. CDR3 sequence (DNA): TGTGCCAGCAGCGGGGACACGAGGGGGTCAGAGACCCAGTACTTC. Protein: CASSGDTRGSETQYF. This rearrangement joins TRBV9 to TRBJ2-5; a weak D match, TRBD1 (6 bases). This CDR3 is 15 amino acids long. Germline V gene lookup returns CDR1 SGDLS and CDR2 YYNGEE. Trimming shortened V by 3 bases and J by 4 bases, and 16 bases separated the two germline ends.

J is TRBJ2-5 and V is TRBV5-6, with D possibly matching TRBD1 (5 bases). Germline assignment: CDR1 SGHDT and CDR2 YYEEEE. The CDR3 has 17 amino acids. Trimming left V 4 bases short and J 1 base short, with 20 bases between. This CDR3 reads CASSRWAGRETQETQYF. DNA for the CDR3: TGTGCCAGCAGCCGTTGGGCTGGCAGGGAAACCCAAGAGACCCAGTACTTC.

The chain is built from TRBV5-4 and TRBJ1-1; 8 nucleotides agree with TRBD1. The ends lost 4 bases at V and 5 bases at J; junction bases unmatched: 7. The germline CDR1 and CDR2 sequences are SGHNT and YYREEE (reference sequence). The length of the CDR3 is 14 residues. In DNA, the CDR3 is TGTGCCAGCAGCCTAAACAGGGGGGGAACTGAAGCTTTCTTT. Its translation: CASSLNRGGTEAFF.

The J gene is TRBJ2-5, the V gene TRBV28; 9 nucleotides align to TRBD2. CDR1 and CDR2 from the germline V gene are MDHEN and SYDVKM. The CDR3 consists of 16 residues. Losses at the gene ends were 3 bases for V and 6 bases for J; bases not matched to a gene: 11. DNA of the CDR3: TGTGCCAGCAGTTTTAACCGCGGGAGGGCCGAGCAGACCCAGTACTTC. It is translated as CASSFNRGRAEQTQYF.

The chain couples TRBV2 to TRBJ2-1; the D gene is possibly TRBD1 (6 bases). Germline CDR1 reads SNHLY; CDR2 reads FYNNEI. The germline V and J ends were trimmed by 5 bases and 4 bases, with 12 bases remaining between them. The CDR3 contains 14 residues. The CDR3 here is CASSPGHLYNEQFF. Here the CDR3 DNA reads TGTGCCAGCAGTCCGGGACACCTTTACAATGAGCAGTTCTTC.

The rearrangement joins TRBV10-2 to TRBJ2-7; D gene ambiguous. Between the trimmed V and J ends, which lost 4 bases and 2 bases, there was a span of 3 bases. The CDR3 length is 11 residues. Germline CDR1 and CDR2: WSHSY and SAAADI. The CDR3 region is CASSAAYEQYF. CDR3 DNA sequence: TGCGCCAGCAGTGCTGCCTACGAGCAGTACTTC.

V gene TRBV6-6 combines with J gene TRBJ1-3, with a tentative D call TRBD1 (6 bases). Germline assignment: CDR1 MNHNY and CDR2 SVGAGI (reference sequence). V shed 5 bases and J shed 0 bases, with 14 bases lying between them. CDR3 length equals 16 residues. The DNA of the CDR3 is TGTGCCAGCAGTAGACCCCGGGACACCTCTGGAAACACCATATATTTT. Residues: CASSRPRDTSGNTIYF.

The CDR3 is CASSEAIQGRQPQHF. Written as DNA, the CDR3 is TGTGCCAGCAGTGAGGCGATACAGGGAAGACAGCCCCAGCATTTT. The rearrangement uses TRBV2 and TRBJ1-5; TRBD1 is a possible D gene (6 bases). The CDR3 contains 15 residues. V dropped 3 bases and J dropped 7 bases, with 16 bases sitting between them. The germline V gene encodes CDR1 SNHLY and CDR2 FYNNEI.

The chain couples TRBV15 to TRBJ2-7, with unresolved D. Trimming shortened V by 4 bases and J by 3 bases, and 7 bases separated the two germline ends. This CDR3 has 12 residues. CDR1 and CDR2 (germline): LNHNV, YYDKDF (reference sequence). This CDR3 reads CATSTTGYEQYF. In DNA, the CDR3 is TGTGCCACCAGCACTACGGGCTACGAGCAGTACTTC.

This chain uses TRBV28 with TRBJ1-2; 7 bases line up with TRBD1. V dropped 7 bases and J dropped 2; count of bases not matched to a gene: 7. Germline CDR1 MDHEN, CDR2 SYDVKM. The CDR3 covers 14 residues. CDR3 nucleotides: TGTGCCAGCAACCTGGGACAGCGGAACTATGGCTACACCTTC. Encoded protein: CASNLGQRNYGYTF.

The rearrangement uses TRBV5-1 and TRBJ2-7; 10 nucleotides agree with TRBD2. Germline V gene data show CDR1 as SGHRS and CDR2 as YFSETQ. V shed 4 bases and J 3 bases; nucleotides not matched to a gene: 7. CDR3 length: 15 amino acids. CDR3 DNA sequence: TGCGCCAGCAGCATGCGGACTAGCGGATTCTACGAGCAGTACTTC. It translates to CASSMRTSGFYEQYF. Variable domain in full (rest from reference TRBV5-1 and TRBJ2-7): KAGVTQTPRYLIKTRGQQVTLSCSPISGHRSVSWYQQTPGQGLQFLFEYFSETQRNKGNFPGRFSGRQFSNSRSEMNVSTLELGDSALYLCASSMRTSGFYEQYFGPGTRLTVT.

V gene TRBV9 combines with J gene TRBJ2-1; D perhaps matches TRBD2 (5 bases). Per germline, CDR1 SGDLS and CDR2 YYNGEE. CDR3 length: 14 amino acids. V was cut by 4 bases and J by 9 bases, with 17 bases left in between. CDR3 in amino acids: CASSPRGPTGEQFF. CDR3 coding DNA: TGTGCCAGCAGCCCCCGAGGGCCTACTGGTGAGCAGTTCTTC.

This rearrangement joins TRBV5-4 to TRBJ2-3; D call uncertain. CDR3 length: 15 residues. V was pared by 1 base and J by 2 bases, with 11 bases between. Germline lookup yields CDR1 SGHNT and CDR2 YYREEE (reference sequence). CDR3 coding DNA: TGTGCCAGCAGCTTGAAAAAATCCTTCACAGATACGCAGTATTTT. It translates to CASSLKKSFTDTQYF. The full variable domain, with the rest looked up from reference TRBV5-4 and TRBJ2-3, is ETGVTQSPTHLIKTRGQQVTLRCSSQSGHNTVSWYQQALGQGPQFIFQYYREEENGRGNFPPRFSGLQFPNYSSELNVNALELDDSALYLCASSLKKSFTDTQYFGPGTRLTVL.

The chain's CDR3 is CASSPRPGGGDNEQFF. CDR3 DNA: TGCGCCAGCAGCCCCCGACCCGGAGGAGGGGACAATGAGCAGTTCTTC. The rearrangement uses TRBV5-1 and TRBJ2-1, with a tentative D call TRBD2 (6 bases). V was cut by 4 bases and J by 5 bases, with 19 bases left in between. In germline, CDR1 is SGHRS, CDR2 YFSETQ. The CDR3 runs 16 residues.

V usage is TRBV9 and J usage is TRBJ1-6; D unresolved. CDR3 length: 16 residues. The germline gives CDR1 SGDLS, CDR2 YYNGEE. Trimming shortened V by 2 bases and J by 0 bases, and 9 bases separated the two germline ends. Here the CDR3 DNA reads TGTGCCAGCAGCGTGTCTAGCAGCTCCTATAATTCACCCCTCCACTTT. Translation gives CASSVSSSSYNSPLHF.

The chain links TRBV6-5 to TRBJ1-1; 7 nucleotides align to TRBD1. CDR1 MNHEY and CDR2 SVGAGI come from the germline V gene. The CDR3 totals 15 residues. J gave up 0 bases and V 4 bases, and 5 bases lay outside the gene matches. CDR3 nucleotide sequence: TGTGCCAGCAGTTTTGACAGGGAAATGAACACTGAAGCTTTCTTT. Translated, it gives CASSFDREMNTEAFF.

CDR3 protein: CASRRLAGGPGEQFF. The CDR3 nucleotides are TGTGCCAGCAGACGACTAGCGGGAGGGCCAGGTGAGCAGTTCTTC. The chain combines TRBV6-5 with TRBJ2-1; 14 bases are a match to TRBD2. The V gene end was trimmed by 6 bases and the J gene end by 9 bases; junction bases not matched to a gene: 7. CDR3 size: 15 residues. CDR1 is MNHEY and CDR2 is SVGAGI in the germline V gene.

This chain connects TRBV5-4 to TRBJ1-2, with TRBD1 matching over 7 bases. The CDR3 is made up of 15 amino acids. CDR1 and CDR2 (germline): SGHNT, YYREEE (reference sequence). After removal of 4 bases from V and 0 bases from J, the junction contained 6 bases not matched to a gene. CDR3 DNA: TGTGCCAGCAGCCTTCCCAGGGGGTCTAACTATGGCTACACCTTC. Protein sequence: CASSLPRGSNYGYTF.

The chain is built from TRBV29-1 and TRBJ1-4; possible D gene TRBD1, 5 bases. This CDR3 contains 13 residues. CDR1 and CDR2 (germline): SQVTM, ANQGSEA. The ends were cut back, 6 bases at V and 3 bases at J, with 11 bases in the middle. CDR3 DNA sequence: TGCAGCGTCCGCCAGGGTCCTAATGAAAAACTGTTTTTT. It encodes CSVRQGPNEKLFF.